The present TCR beta chain was sequenced within a study of CD4+ T cells in melanoma. Trimming stripped 0 bases from V and 7 bases from J, with 12 bases between. Germline V lookup: CDR1 GTSNPN, CDR2 SVGIG (reference sequence). The CDR3 contains 13 residues. Assay used: immunoSEQ multiplex PCR; TCRdb lists only in-frame clones, some missing. Of 10,000 to 13,000 clones in the sample, less than 70% were seen once. V gene TRBV30 combines with J gene TRBJ1-2; possibly TRBD1 for D (5 bases). This sequence was found in a human donor with melanoma. What was sequenced was cells from a culture (not recorded whether cultured in vitro). The CDR3 DNA reads as TGTGCCTGGAGTGTAGCCAGGGTTGGTGGCTACACCTTC. It is translated as CAWSVARVGGYTF.